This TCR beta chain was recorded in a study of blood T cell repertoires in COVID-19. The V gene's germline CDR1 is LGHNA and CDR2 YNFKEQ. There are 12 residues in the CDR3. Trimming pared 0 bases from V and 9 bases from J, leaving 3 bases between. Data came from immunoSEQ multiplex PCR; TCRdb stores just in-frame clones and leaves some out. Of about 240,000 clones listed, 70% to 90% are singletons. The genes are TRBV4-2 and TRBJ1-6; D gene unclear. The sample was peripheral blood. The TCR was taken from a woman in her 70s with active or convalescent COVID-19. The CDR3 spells CASSQDSSPLHF. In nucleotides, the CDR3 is TGTGCCAGCAGCCAAGACAGTTCACCCCTCCACTTT.